The 2 T cell receptor beta chains listed next were all sequenced from one sample in a study of response to subunit inactivated influenza vaccine. TCRdb re-called the RT-PCR reads through MiXCR, storing one row per CDR3 protein. This table has more than 150,000 distinct CDR3 sequences, about 9% appearing once. The sample here was non-naive T cells sorted from PBMCs, taken on the day of vaccination. The receptors come from a man between 50 and 59 years old who received an inactivated influenza vaccine.

In this sample, this clonotype turned up a few times. V usage is TRBV28 and J usage is TRBJ2-3; D tentatively reads TRBD1 or TRBD2 (5 bases each). Between the trimmed V and J ends, which lost 6 bases and 4 bases, there was a span of 11 bases. CDR1 and CDR2 from the germline V gene are MDHEN and SYDVKM. This CDR3 spans 13 amino acids. The CDR3: CASRGRGADTQYF. The CDR3 bases are TGTGCCAGCAGAGGGAGAGGGGCAGATACGCAGTATTTT.

The sample holds a few counts of this clonotype. The rearrangement links TRBV5-1 to TRBJ2-1; D gene unclear. Trimming shortened V by 7 bases and J by 6 bases, and 20 bases separated the two germline ends. Germline V gives CDR1 SGHRS, CDR2 YFSETQ. This CDR3 contains 15 residues. The CDR3 is CASGPMGSSFNEQFF. In DNA, the CDR3 is TGCGCCAGCGGCCCCATGGGGTCGTCGTTCAATGAGCAGTTCTTC.